This T cell receptor beta chain was sequenced in a study of T cell changes during pregnancy in multiple sclerosis (dated by TCRdb to 2018 to 2020). With respect to the entire study: In women with multiple sclerosis, the researchers looked at how the T cell repertoire shifted as pregnancy progressed.

The count of this clone is one. There is no known antigen for this receptor. No clone much larger than this one lies a single base away; base qualities are absent. From the cysteine through the phenylalanine, the CDR3 covers 14 amino acids. The only DNA kept is the CDR3, 42 bases in frame from the first base. At the junction V is shortened by 5 bases and J by 4 bases, with 15 bases in between. Based on the germline V gene (reference sequence), the CDR1 and CDR2 sequences are LNHDA and SQIVND. Library method: the immunoSEQ multiplex PCR assay. TCRdb limited this immuneACCESS table to in-frame rearrangements with V and J called. A share of clones is missing; checked studies link under half to unresolved V genes, and the rest is unexplained. Recorded for this sample are approximately 100,000 clones; around 93% of them occurred a single time. Less than 2% of the sample lies in the top ten.

This sequence uses TRBV19 and TRBJ2-7, and the D gene may be TRBD1, 6 bases matching. The material sequenced was peripheral blood, taken after pregnancy. The TCR originated in a female donor with multiple sclerosis, enrolled in a pregnancy study. The DNA reads as follows: TGTGCCAGTAGTGACCGGGGCAGGGGATACGAGCAGTACTTC. Its translation is CASSDRGRGYEQYF.